A selection of T cell receptor beta chains follows, all from one sample in a study of T cell repertoires in cytomegalovirus infection. In TCRdb, the reads were re-called with MiXCR into one record per CDR3 protein. This sample has some 120,000 distinct CDR3 sequences, with more than 25% found just once. No cognate antigen is known for these TCRs. This specimen was CD8+ T cells from cultured PBMCs, taken from culture after CMV antigen stimulation. The receptors were gathered from a human donor in good health (CMV status not recorded). Some clones in this sample may be carry-over from other donors' samples. The CDR3 runs from the conserved cysteine through the conserved F or W. A D gene is named only where the DNA matches it firmly. The size of a clone is reported for some rows only, either as once, few or many, or as a class for expanded clones.

abundance | len | j_gene | v_gene | d_gene | CDR3aa | CDR3nt
- | 15 | TRBJ2-5 | TRBV4-1 | TRBD2 | CASSQVGTSTETQYF | TGCGCCAGCAGCCAAGTCGGGACTAGCACGGAGACCCAGTACTTC
- | 17 | TRBJ2-3 | TRBV5-1 | TRBD2 | CASCPGLAGDLSDTQYF | TGCGCCAGCTGCCCCGGACTAGCGGGGGACCTTTCGGATACGCAGTATTTT
- | 14 | TRBJ1-6 | TRBV4-1 | - | CASRETPYNSPLHF | TGCGCCAGCAGAGAGACACCTTATAATTCACCCCTCCACTTT
- | 12 | TRBJ1-1 | TRBV7-4 | - | CASSFGGGEAFF | TGTGCCAGCAGCTTTGGGGGGGGTGAAGCTTTCTTT
- | 18 | TRBJ2-7 | TRBV6-5 | TRBD1 | CASSYLGIPGDRAYEQYF | TGTGCCAGCAGTTACTTAGGTATTCCCGGGGACAGGGCCTACGAGCAGTACTTC
few | 19 | TRBJ1-1 | TRBV12-3/TRBV12-4 | - | CASSFGLESRSGWDTEAFF | TGTGCCAGCAGTTTCGGCCTGGAATCCAGATCCGGGTGGGACACTGAAGCTTTCTTT
many | 17 | TRBJ2-2 | TRBV7-2 | - | CASSLGRGNANTGELFF | TGTGCCAGCAGCTTAGGAAGGGGCAACGCGAACACCGGGGAGCTGTTTTTT
- | 16 | TRBJ2-5 | TRBV11-2 | TRBD2 | CASSLVTSGGYETQYF | TGTGCCAGCAGCCTGGTGACTAGCGGGGGATATGAGACCCAGTACTTC
- | 14 | TRBJ2-1 | TRBV7-2 | - | CASSLGGRTDEQFF | TGTGCCAGCAGCTTGGGGGGACGTACGGATGAGCAGTTCTTC
few | 16 | TRBJ2-3 | TRBV7-9 | TRBD2 | CASSVRRGVKTDTQYF | TGTGCCAGCAGCGTCCGGCGGGGGGTCAAGACAGATACGCAGTATTTT
- | 15 | TRBJ1-2 | TRBV6-1 | - | CASSYAPEPNYGYTF | TGTGCCAGCAGTTACGCGCCAGAACCAAACTATGGCTACACCTTC
- | 12 | TRBJ2-7 | TRBV7-2 | - | CASTLPGSEQYF | TGTGCCAGCACCCTCCCCGGGAGCGAGCAGTACTTC
many | 16 | TRBJ1-4 | TRBV6-1 | - | CASNSPARGFNEKLFF | TGTGCCAGCAACTCGCCGGCTCGGGGATTTAATGAAAAACTGTTTTTT
- | 14 | TRBJ2-2 | TRBV27 | - | CASSYKGFTGELFF | TGTGCCAGCAGTTACAAAGGGTTCACCGGGGAGCTGTTTTTT
few | 15 | TRBJ1-2 | TRBV27 | - | CASSLSGVGVYGYTF | TGTGCCAGCAGTTTATCCGGGGTTGGGGTCTATGGCTACACCTTC
- | 15 | TRBJ2-1 | TRBV7-2 | TRBD2 | CASTAGAGLYNDQFF | TGTGCCAGCACCGCGGGAGCAGGGCTCTACAATGATCAGTTCTTC
few | 11 | TRBJ1-1 | TRBV7-9 | - | CASSPSFEAFF | TGTGCCAGCAGCCCCTCTTTTGAAGCTTTCTTT
few | 15 | TRBJ1-2 | TRBV6-6 | TRBD1 | CASSLGQAFNYGYTF | TGTGCCAGCAGCCTCGGACAGGCGTTCAACTATGGCTACACCTTC
many | 14 | TRBJ1-2 | TRBV28 | TRBD1 | CASSFYRGPYGYTF | TGTGCCAGCAGTTTTTACAGGGGGCCCTATGGCTACACCTTC
- | 18 | TRBJ2-3 | TRBV12-3/TRBV12-4 | TRBD2 | CASSPARSTSGYTDTQYF | TGTGCCAGCAGTCCTGCCCGCTCGACTAGCGGATACACAGATACGCAGTATTTT
- | 15 | TRBJ2-1 | TRBV12-3/TRBV12-4 | - | CASSLRESSYNEQFF | TGTGCCAGCAGTTTAAGGGAGAGCTCCTACAATGAGCAGTTCTTC
- | 15 | TRBJ2-7 | TRBV4-1 | - | CASSQGQDSSYEQYF | TGCGCCAGCAGCCAAGGACAGGATAGCTCCTACGAGCAGTACTTC
- | 15 | TRBJ1-3 | TRBV4-1 | TRBD1 | CASSLNRGSGNTIYF | TGCGCCAGCAGCCTGAACAGGGGCTCTGGAAACACCATATATTTT